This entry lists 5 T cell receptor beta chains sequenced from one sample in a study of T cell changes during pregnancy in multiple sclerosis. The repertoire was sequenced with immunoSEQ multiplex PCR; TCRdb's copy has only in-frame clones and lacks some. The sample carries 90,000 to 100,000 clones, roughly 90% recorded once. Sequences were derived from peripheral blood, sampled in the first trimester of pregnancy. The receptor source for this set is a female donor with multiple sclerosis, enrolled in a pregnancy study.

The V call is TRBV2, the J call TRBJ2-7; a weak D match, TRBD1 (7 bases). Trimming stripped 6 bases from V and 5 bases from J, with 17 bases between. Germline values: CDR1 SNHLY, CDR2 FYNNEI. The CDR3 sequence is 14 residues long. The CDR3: CASRGGRGIDEQYF. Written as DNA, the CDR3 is TGTGCCAGCAGGGGGGGCAGGGGGATTGACGAGCAGTACTTC. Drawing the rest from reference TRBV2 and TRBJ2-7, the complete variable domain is EPEVTQTPSHQVTQMGQEVILRCVPISNHLYFYWYRQILGQKVEFLVSFYNNEISEKSEIFDDQFSVERPDGSNFTLKIRSTKLEDSAMYFCASRGGRGIDEQYFGPGTRLTVT.

The CDR3 protein is CASSLGTGNYEQYF. The CDR3 nucleotides are TGCGCCAGCAGCTTGGGGACAGGGAACTACGAGCAGTACTTC. This chain uses TRBV5-1 with TRBJ2-7, with 8 bases identical to TRBD1. The germline V gene has CDR1 SGHRS and CDR2 YFSETQ. J gave up 3 bases and V 0 bases, and 2 bases lay outside the gene matches. This CDR3 spans 14 amino acids.

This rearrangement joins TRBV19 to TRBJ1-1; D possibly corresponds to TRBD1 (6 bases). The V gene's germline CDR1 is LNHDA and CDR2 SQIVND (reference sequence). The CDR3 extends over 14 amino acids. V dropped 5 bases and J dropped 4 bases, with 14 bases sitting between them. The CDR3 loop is CASSYTGLRTEAFF. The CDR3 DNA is TGTGCCAGTAGTTATACAGGGCTTCGCACTGAAGCTTTCTTT. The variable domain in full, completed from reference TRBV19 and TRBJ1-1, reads DGGITQSPKYLFRKEGQNVTLSCEQNLNHDAMYWYRQDPGQGLRLIYYSQIVNDFQKGDIAEGYSVSREKKESFPLTVTSAQKNPTAFYLCASSYTGLRTEAFFGQGTRLTVV.

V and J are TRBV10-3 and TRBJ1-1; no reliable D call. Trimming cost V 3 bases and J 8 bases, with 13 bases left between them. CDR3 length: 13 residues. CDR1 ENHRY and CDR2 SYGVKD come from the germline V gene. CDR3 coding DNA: TGTGCCATCAGTGACTCTGTGGAGCGGGAAGCTTTCTTT. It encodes CAISDSVEREAFF.

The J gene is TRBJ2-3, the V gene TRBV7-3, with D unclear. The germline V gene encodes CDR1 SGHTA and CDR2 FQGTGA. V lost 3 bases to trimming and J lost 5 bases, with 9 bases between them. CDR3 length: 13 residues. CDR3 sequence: CASSFTIGDTQYF. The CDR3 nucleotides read TGTGCCAGCAGCTTCACAATTGGAGATACGCAGTATTTT.